The rows below give T cell receptor beta chains drawn from one sample of a study of blood T cell repertoires in COVID-19. TCRdb's copy holds only in-frame clones and misses some; the assay was immunoSEQ multiplex PCR. The profile shows 90,000 or so clones, 89% of them singletons. The sample comprised peripheral blood. Receptor source: a woman in her 70s with acute or convalescent COVID-19. The CDR3 runs from the conserved cysteine through the conserved F or W. The D gene is left open where the match is weak. Size is omitted from some rows. Given values are once, few, many or a class for expanded clones.

v_gene	d_gene	j_gene	abundance	CDR3nt	CDR3aa
TRBV30	TRBD2	TRBJ2-7	NA	TGTGCCTGGAGTCGGACTAGCCAATCCTACGAGCAGTACTTC	CAWSRTSQSYEQYF
TRBV21-1	NA	TRBJ1-2	once	TGTGCCAGCAGCAGAAGGACAGCCTCAAACTATGGCTACACCTTC	CASSRRTASNYGYTF
TRBV5-1	NA	TRBJ1-4	once	TGCGCCAGCAGCTTACAGGGCGTGGGTAATGAAAAACTGTTTTTT	CASSLQGVGNEKLFF
TRBV29-1	TRBD2	TRBJ2-3	once	TGCAGCGTTGGGGGGGCTAGCGGGAGATACACAGATACGCAGTATTTT	CSVGGASGRYTDTQYF
TRBV3-1/TRBV3-2	TRBD1	TRBJ2-1	NA	TGTGCCAGCAGCCCCACTACCGGGACAGCTACCTACAATGAGCAGTTCTTC	CASSPTTGTATYNEQFF
TRBV4-1	TRBD1	TRBJ2-7	NA	TGCGCCAGCAGCCAAGAGGGACAGGGTCGAAGCGAGCAGTACTTC	CASSQEGQGRSEQYF
TRBV7-9	TRBD1	TRBJ1-6	once	TGTGCCAGCAGCCCACAGGGGACCTCACCCCTCCACTTT	CASSPQGTSPLHF
TRBV4-2	TRBD2	TRBJ2-7	NA	TGTGCCAGCAGCCAAGAGTTGAGCGGGAGGTCCGAGCAGTACTTC	CASSQELSGRSEQYF
TRBV5-1	TRBD2	TRBJ2-5	NA	TGCGCCAGCAGCTTGGTGGGACTAGATCAAGAGACCCAGTACTTC	CASSLVGLDQETQYF
TRBV11-2	TRBD1	TRBJ2-1	NA	TGTGCCAGCAGCCTCTTAGGGGACAGCACCTACAATGAGCAGTTCTTC	CASSLLGDSTYNEQFF
TRBV3-1/TRBV3-2	NA	TRBJ2-1	few	TGTGCCAGCAGCCAAGTTAGGGGAGGACACAATGAGCAGTTCTTC	CASSQVRGGHNEQFF
TRBV5-1	NA	TRBJ2-5	NA	TGCGCCAGCAGCTCACAGGGTTTCCAAGAGACCCAGTACTTC	CASSSQGFQETQYF
TRBV11-2	NA	TRBJ2-7	NA	TGTGCCAGCAGCCCGAAGAGTCCCTACGAGCAGTACTTC	CASSPKSPYEQYF
TRBV27	TRBD1	TRBJ1-2	once	TGTGCCAGCAGTCCCGACAGGGGGCCTTACTATGGCTACACCTTC	CASSPDRGPYYGYTF
TRBV30	TRBD1	TRBJ2-2	NA	TGTGCCCACCTACCGGGACAGGGAACCGGGGAGCTGTTTTTT	CAHLPGQGTGELFF
TRBV2	NA	TRBJ1-1	NA	TGTGCCAGCAGTGAAAGGGAGAGGAACACTGAAGCTTTCTTT	CASSERERNTEAFF
TRBV19	TRBD1	TRBJ2-7	NA	TGTGCCAGCGGGACAGGGGGCGGCGAGCAGTACTTC	CASGTGGGEQYF
TRBV4-1	NA	TRBJ1-3	NA	TGCGCCAGCAGCCTCCGTGAACTCCCGGTAGCTGGAAACACCATATATTTT	CASSLRELPVAGNTIYF
TRBV27	TRBD1	TRBJ1-1	NA	TGTGCCAGCACCCCAAGGGGGACAGGGGCTGGGGGCACTGAAGCTTTCTTT	CASTPRGTGAGGTEAFF
TRBV2	NA	TRBJ1-4	once	TGTGCCAGCAGTGAAGCTGGGGGCTATGAAAAACTGTTTTTT	CASSEAGGYEKLFF
TRBV19	TRBD1	TRBJ2-2	NA	TGTGCCAGTAGGCCGGGACAGGGCGGCACCGGGGAGCTGTTTTTT	CASRPGQGGTGELFF
TRBV5-1	TRBD2	TRBJ2-5	once	TGCGCCAGCAGCGAGACTAGCGGGGGGCCATGGGCCCAGTACTTC	CASSETSGGPWAQYF
TRBV2	NA	TRBJ2-1	once	TGTGCCAGCAGTGTACGCGGGGGCCAACTTACCTACAATGAGCAGTTCTTC	CASSVRGGQLTYNEQFF
TRBV2	NA	TRBJ1-3	NA	TGTGCCAGCAGACCTCCAACAAGCTCTGGAAACACCATATATTTT	CASRPPTSSGNTIYF